Shown below are 27 T cell receptor beta chains from a single sample sequenced in a study of CD8+ T cells in alopecia areata. Following RNA extraction, reverse transcription yielded cDNA that acted as the sequencing template. Repertoires were generated with immunoSEQ multiplex PCR, while TCRdb's copy carries only in-frame clones and drops some. The sample includes about 200,000 clones, about 60% of them seen just once. Sequenced here: CD4+ T cells sorted from blood, sampled at week 0. The receptors shown here come from a human donor with alopecia areata.

The chain carries TRBV7-8 and TRBJ2-3; D not certain. This CDR3 spans 13 amino acids. V dropped 6 bases and J dropped 4 bases, with 11 bases sitting between them. CDR1 SGHVS and CDR2 FQNEAQ come from the germline V gene. The CDR3 DNA reads as TGTGCCAGCAGGATTGGTGGGGCAGATACGCAGTATTTT. Its translation: CASRIGGADTQYF.

The chain recombines TRBV30 with TRBJ1-2, with TRBD1 as a possible D gene (5 bases). Germline loops: CDR1 GTSNPN, CDR2 SVGIG (reference sequence). The V and J ends lost 2 bases and 7 bases respectively, with 20 bases between them. The CDR3 is 15 amino acids. DNA of the CDR3: TGTGCCTGGAGTTCCGGGACTGCCCAAGGGAGTGGCTACACCTTC. This sequence encodes CAWSSGTAQGSGYTF. The variable domain in full, with the rest retrieved from reference TRBV30 and TRBJ1-2, is SQTIHQWPATLVQPVGSPLSLECTVEGTSNPNLYWYRQAAGRGLQLLFYSVGIGQISSEVPQNLSASRPQDRQFILSSKKLLLSDSGFYLCAWSSGTAQGSGYTFGSGTRLTVV.

As regards this clone: Other nucleotide sequences from this sample produce the same CDR3. CDR3 sequence (DNA): TGTGCCTGGAGAGGGTACAATGAGCAGTTCTTC. This sequence encodes CAWRGYNEQFF. V gene TRBV30 combines with J gene TRBJ2-1; D gene uncertain. V lost 3 bases to trimming and J lost 4 bases, with 4 bases between them. CDR3 size: 11 residues. Germline V gene sequence: CDR1 GTSNPN, CDR2 SVGIG (reference sequence).

V usage is TRBV5-1 and J usage is TRBJ2-6; 10 bases fit TRBD2. The germline V gene has CDR1 SGHRS and CDR2 YFSETQ. V was clipped by 4 bases and J by 0 bases; unmatched bases: 4. This CDR3 is built from 17 residues. The CDR3 bases are TGCGCCAGCAGCCTACGGACTAGCGGCTCTGGGGCCAACGTCCTGACTTTC. Its translation is CASSLRTSGSGANVLTF. The whole variable domain, filled in from reference TRBV5-1 and TRBJ2-6, reads KAGVTQTPRYLIKTRGQQVTLSCSPISGHRSVSWYQQTPGQGLQFLFEYFSETQRNKGNFPGRFSGRQFSNSRSEMNVSTLELGDSALYLCASSLRTSGSGANVLTFGAGSRLTVL.

This clone was seen a few times. The rearrangement uses TRBV5-6 and TRBJ2-1, with unresolved D. The CDR3 covers 13 residues. V lost 4 bases to trimming and J lost 7 bases, with 12 bases between them. Germline CDR1 is SGHDT and CDR2 is YYEEEE. The CDR3 protein is CASSHFHGNEQFF. The CDR3 coding sequence is TGTGCCAGCAGCCATTTTCACGGGAATGAGCAGTTCTTC.

This clone was detected only a few times. The rearrangement links TRBV6-5 to TRBJ2-7, with a tentative D call TRBD2 (6 bases). Germline CDR1 MNHEY, CDR2 SVGAGI. The CDR3 length is 13 residues. Trimming took 6 bases from V and 2 from J, leaving 11 bases between them. The CDR3, as DNA: TGTGCCAGCAGCACGGGAGATACCTACGAGCAGTACTTC. It specifies CASSTGDTYEQYF.

V and J are TRBV10-2 and TRBJ1-5; 8 bases line up with TRBD1. Germline CDR1 reads WSHSY; CDR2 reads SAAADI. The CDR3 sequence is 14 residues long. The ends lost 3 bases at V and 6 bases at J; junction bases unmatched: 4. The CDR3 DNA reads TGCGCCAGCAGTGACACAGGGGGGAGTCAGCCCCAGCATTTT. Translating gives CASSDTGGSQPQHF.

The rearrangement joins TRBV11-2 to TRBJ2-3; 12 nucleotides match TRBD1. CDR3 length: 17 amino acids. Losses at the gene ends were 5 bases for V and 9 bases for J; bases not matched to a gene: 15. Germline lookup yields CDR1 SGHAT and CDR2 FQNNGV. The CDR3, as DNA: TGTGCCAGCAGCGTCTCCACCGGGACAGGGGGCATGGTCACGCAGTATTTT. Translating gives CASSVSTGTGGMVTQYF.

CDR3 in amino acids: CACAGLAGSDTQYF. In DNA, the CDR3 is TGTGCCTGTGCGGGACTAGCGGGATCGGATACGCAGTATTTT. The J gene is TRBJ2-3, the V gene TRBV30, with 13 bases matching TRBD2. J gave up 6 bases and V 6 bases, and 6 bases lay outside the gene matches. The CDR3 has 14 amino acids. The V gene's germline CDR1 is GTSNPN and CDR2 SVGIG (reference sequence).

This clone came up a few times. The chain recombines TRBV29-1 with TRBJ1-1; the D is unclear. The CDR3 contains 11 residues. Trimming shortened V by 2 bases and J by 7 bases, and 8 bases separated the two germline ends. Germline lookup yields CDR1 SQVTM and CDR2 ANQGSEA. Here the CDR3 DNA reads TGCAGCGTTGAAAGGGCGGGTGAAGCTTTCTTT. This translates into CSVERAGEAFF.

The chain has TRBV2 and TRBJ1-5; weak D call: TRBD1 (5 bases). The CDR3 sequence is 16 residues long. Germline CDR1 reads SNHLY; CDR2 reads FYNNEI. V was pared by 4 bases and J by 5 bases, with 18 bases between. CDR3 DNA sequence: TGTGCCAGCAGTGTAAGGGGTCAGGGAGAATATCAGCCCCAGCATTTT. Protein sequence: CASSVRGQGEYQPQHF.

This clone was detected a few times. V usage is TRBV28 and J usage is TRBJ2-1; no clear D gene. V was trimmed by 5 bases and J by 8 bases, leaving 7 bases between them. The CDR3 runs to 11 residues. The germline CDR1 and CDR2 sequences are MDHEN and SYDVKM. DNA for the CDR3: TGTGCCAGCAGTGAAGGGTATGAGCAGTTCTTC. It encodes CASSEGYEQFF.

This clone was found a few times. The J gene is TRBJ2-3, the V gene TRBV7-9; D unclear. The CDR3 has 11 residues. Germline V gives CDR1 SEHNR, CDR2 FQNEAQ (reference sequence). Trimming took off 6 bases at V and 8 bases at J, with 9 bases between the two ends. The CDR3, as DNA: TGTGCCAGCAGAAGTGTGGGTACGCAGTATTTT. Translating gives CASRSVGTQYF.

This chain uses TRBV5-1 with TRBJ2-5; 8 bases line up with TRBD1. V lost 4 bases, J lost 5 bases, and 13 bases stayed unmatched. The CDR3 totals 16 residues. CDR1 is SGHRS, CDR2 YFSETQ, per germline. The CDR3 loop is CASSDPRQGLGETQYF. The CDR3 DNA reads as TGCGCCAGCAGCGATCCCAGACAGGGGTTAGGGGAGACCCAGTACTTC.

The chain links TRBV7-6 to TRBJ1-1; 7 bases fit TRBD1. V lost 4 bases, J lost 7 bases, and 6 bases stayed unmatched. Germline values: CDR1 SGHVS, CDR2 FNYEAQ. The CDR3 sequence is 13 residues long. This CDR3 reads CASSSRQGLEAFF. The CDR3 DNA is TGTGCCAGCAGCTCCCGACAGGGCCTTGAAGCTTTCTTT.

This clone occurred a few times. V is TRBV7-9 and J is TRBJ2-7; D not resolved. The CDR3 runs to 11 residues. The germline CDR1 and CDR2 sequences are SEHNR and FQNEAQ (reference sequence). The germline V and J ends were trimmed by 6 bases and 1 base, with 4 bases remaining between them. CDR3 coding DNA: TGTGCCAGCAGTACGTCCTACGAGCAGTACTTC. It translates to CASSTSYEQYF.

This chain uses TRBV29-1 with TRBJ1-2; 9 bases line up with TRBD1. The CDR3 has 14 residues. The junction had 2 bases not matched to a gene; V was cut back by 1 base and J by 2 bases. Germline CDR1 reads SQVTM; CDR2 reads ANQGSEA. This CDR3 reads CSVEGGTGNYGYTF. The CDR3 DNA reads as TGCAGCGTTGAAGGCGGGACAGGGAACTATGGCTACACCTTC.

This clone was seen a handful of times. CDR3 region: CASGRWSSYNEQFF. CDR3 in DNA: TGTGCCAGCGGGCGGTGGAGCTCCTACAATGAGCAGTTCTTC. The chain uses TRBV28 and TRBJ2-1; no reliable D call. The V gene's germline CDR1 is MDHEN and CDR2 SYDVKM. V was trimmed by 8 bases and J by 0 bases, leaving 11 bases between them. CDR3 size: 14 residues.

Written as DNA, the CDR3 is TGTGCCAGCAGTCCCTCCGGCCAGAACACTGAAGCTTTCTTT. Protein: CASSPSGQNTEAFF. This chain connects TRBV6-1 to TRBJ1-1; D is unresolved. The CDR3 is 14 amino acids. Germline assignment: CDR1 MNHNS and CDR2 SASEGT. Trimming left V 5 bases short and J 1 base short, with 11 bases between.

This sequence joins TRBV30 and TRBJ1-6; unclear D gene. This CDR3 is 17 amino acids long. CDR1 and CDR2 (germline): GTSNPN, SVGIG (reference sequence). V lost 3 bases, J lost 6 bases, and 21 bases lay in between. The CDR3 DNA sequence: TGTGCCTGGAGCCCACGAGGAGGGATCGGAGGTAATTCACCCCTCCACTTT. This codes for CAWSPRGGIGGNSPLHF. Drawing the rest from reference TRBV30 and TRBJ1-6, the complete variable domain is SQTIHQWPATLVQPVGSPLSLECTVEGTSNPNLYWYRQAAGRGLQLLFYSVGIGQISSEVPQNLSASRPQDRQFILSSKKLLLSDSGFYLCAWSPRGGIGGNSPLHFGNGTRLTVT.

The CDR3 reads CASSRTGDYEQYF. As DNA, the CDR3 is TGCGCCAGCAGCCGAACAGGGGACTACGAGCAGTACTTC. This sequence joins TRBV5-1 and TRBJ2-7; TRBD1 matches at 7 bases. The CDR3 has 13 residues. After removal of 4 bases from V and 3 bases from J, the junction contained 4 bases not matched to a gene. Germline CDR1 and CDR2: SGHRS and YFSETQ. The full variable domain, its missing parts supplied by reference TRBV5-1 and TRBJ2-7, is KAGVTQTPRYLIKTRGQQVTLSCSPISGHRSVSWYQQTPGQGLQFLFEYFSETQRNKGNFPGRFSGRQFSNSRSEMNVSTLELGDSALYLCASSRTGDYEQYFGPGTRLTVT.

This clone was picked up a small number of times. This chain links TRBV30 with TRBJ2-1; D is uncertain. Germline values: CDR1 GTSNPN, CDR2 SVGIG (reference sequence). The CDR3 is 16 amino acids. With 2 bases removed from V and 6 bases from J, the gap between germline ends came to 20 bases. This chain's CDR3 is CAWSNSRRWVPNEQFF. In DNA, the CDR3 is TGTGCCTGGAGTAATTCTAGGCGATGGGTCCCCAATGAGCAGTTCTTC.

This chain uses TRBV29-1 with TRBJ2-7, with D unresolved. Trimming took off 4 bases at V and 0 bases at J, with 10 bases between the two ends. The CDR3 has 13 residues. Germline values: CDR1 SQVTM, CDR2 ANQGSEA. In nucleotides, the CDR3 is TGCAGCGTTGCGGGTCCGAGCTCCTACGAGCAGTACTTC. Amino acid sequence: CSVAGPSSYEQYF.

The genes are TRBV7-9 and TRBJ2-4; D not resolved. The CDR3 is made up of 11 amino acids. Trimming cost V 3 bases and J 9 bases, with 6 bases left between them. Germline V gene lookup returns CDR1 SEHNR and CDR2 FQNEAQ (reference sequence). This chain's CDR3 is CASSLEGIQYF. The CDR3 coding sequence is TGTGCCAGCAGCTTGGAAGGCATTCAGTACTTC.

This clone appeared a few times. The chain links TRBV5-1 to TRBJ2-7, with no clear D. The CDR3 is 15 residues long. The V end lost 1 base, the J end lost 6 bases, and 17 bases lay between the germline ends. Per germline, CDR1 SGHRS and CDR2 YFSETQ. The CDR3 protein is CASSLTALASIEQYF. The CDR3 DNA reads as TGCGCCAGCAGCTTGACGGCTCTCGCATCGATCGAGCAGTACTTC.

This clone was found a few times. The J gene is TRBJ2-5, the V gene TRBV5-4; unclear D gene. Germline values: CDR1 SGHNT, CDR2 YYREEE (reference sequence). Between the trimmed V and J ends, which lost 2 bases and 2 bases, there was a span of 10 bases. The CDR3 has 14 amino acids. In nucleotides, the CDR3 is TGTGCCAGCAGCTTTCAGTTTGGGCAAGAGACCCAGTACTTC. It yields the protein CASSFQFGQETQYF.

The J gene is TRBJ1-2, the V gene TRBV7-2; D not certain. Trimming took 5 bases from V and 7 from J, leaving 14 bases between them. This CDR3 comprises 13 residues. The germline gives CDR1 SGHTA, CDR2 FQGNSA. Here the CDR3 reads CASSPPQGSGYTF. Written as DNA, the CDR3 is TGTGCCAGCAGCCCACCTCAAGGGTCTGGCTACACCTTC.